This is a list of T cell receptor beta chains from one sample in a study of blood T cell repertoires in COVID-19. The repertoire was sequenced with immunoSEQ multiplex PCR; TCRdb's copy has only in-frame clones and lacks some. The sample lists approximately 400,000 clones, about 90% seen once, with 1.3% in the top ten. The sequencing sample was made of PBMCs or T cells enriched from blood (not recorded which). These receptor sequences come from a man aged 25-40 years who had recovered from COVID-19. Each CDR3 is given with its conserved first and last residue. D genes are given only for firm matches. Rows give clone size only sometimes, using once, few, many, or a class for an expanded clone.

clone size: -
V gene: TRBV27
J gene: TRBJ2-7
D gene: -
CDR3 protein: CASSPRPTAGYEQYF
CDR3 DNA: TGTGCCAGCAGTCCCCGACCCACAGCGGGCTACGAGCAGTACTTC

clone size: once
V gene: TRBV30
J gene: TRBJ1-4
D gene: -
CDR3 protein: CAWYGRRNEKLFF
CDR3 DNA: TGTGCCTGGTACGGCAGGCGTAATGAAAAACTGTTTTTT

clone size: -
V gene: TRBV7-2
J gene: TRBJ2-3
D gene: -
CDR3 protein: CASSFLTDTQYF
CDR3 DNA: TGTGCCAGCAGCTTCCTCACAGATACGCAGTATTTT

clone size: once
V gene: TRBV7-9
J gene: TRBJ1-6
D gene: -
CDR3 protein: CASSLAEGDSPLHF
CDR3 DNA: TGTGCCAGCAGCTTAGCGGAAGGAGATTCACCCCTCCACTTT

clone size: -
V gene: TRBV7-2
J gene: TRBJ1-6
D gene: -
CDR3 protein: CASSLEGDRGSNLWRPLHF
CDR3 DNA: TGTGCCAGCAGCTTAGAGGGGGATAGAGGATCCAATTTATGGAGGCCCCTCCACTTT

clone size: once
V gene: TRBV4-1
J gene: TRBJ1-2
D gene: -
CDR3 protein: CASSQVGYGGSGGYTF
CDR3 DNA: TGCGCCAGCAGCCAAGTGGGGTACGGGGGAAGCGGGGGCTACACCTTC

clone size: -
V gene: TRBV5-6
J gene: TRBJ1-6
D gene: TRBD1
CDR3 protein: CASSTQGAWGSYNSPLHF
CDR3 DNA: TGTGCCAGCAGCACTCAGGGGGCCTGGGGCTCCTATAATTCACCCCTCCACTTT

clone size: -
V gene: TRBV25-1
J gene: TRBJ1-2
D gene: -
CDR3 protein: CASSEYHLVGRKNYGYTF
CDR3 DNA: TGTGCCAGCAGTGAATATCATTTAGTGGGCAGGAAAAACTATGGCTACACCTTC

clone size: -
V gene: TRBV12-5
J gene: TRBJ1-5
D gene: -
CDR3 protein: CASAQGGSQHF
CDR3 DNA: TGTGCTAGTGCCCAGGGAGGGAGCCAGCATTTT

clone size: -
V gene: TRBV7-2
J gene: TRBJ1-1
D gene: TRBD1
CDR3 protein: CASSLGGTGYEAFF
CDR3 DNA: TGTGCCAGCAGCTTAGGGGGGACAGGGTATGAAGCTTTCTTT

clone size: -
V gene: TRBV7-6
J gene: TRBJ1-1
D gene: -
CDR3 protein: CASSLGSVGAVNTEAFF
CDR3 DNA: TGTGCCAGCAGCTTAGGCAGTGTAGGGGCGGTGAACACTGAAGCTTTCTTT

clone size: -
V gene: TRBV11-3
J gene: TRBJ2-7
D gene: TRBD2
CDR3 protein: CASSLDAGGYEQYF
CDR3 DNA: TGTGCCAGCAGCTTAGATGCGGGGGGCTACGAGCAGTACTTC

clone size: -
V gene: TRBV29-1
J gene: TRBJ1-2
D gene: -
CDR3 protein: CSVGAGDGYTF
CDR3 DNA: TGCAGCGTTGGGGCAGGGGATGGCTACACCTTC

clone size: -
V gene: TRBV3-1/TRBV3-2
J gene: TRBJ1-4
D gene: TRBD1
CDR3 protein: CASSRRDSHLSNEKLFF
CDR3 DNA: TGTGCCAGCAGTCGCCGGGACAGCCACCTTAGTAATGAAAAACTGTTTTTT

clone size: -
V gene: TRBV7-2
J gene: TRBJ1-5
D gene: -
CDR3 protein: CASSLEAGRYQPQHF
CDR3 DNA: TGTGCCAGCAGCTTAGAGGCAGGGCGGTATCAGCCCCAGCATTTT

clone size: once
V gene: TRBV5-1
J gene: TRBJ2-1
D gene: TRBD2
CDR3 protein: CASSLDSGGTYNEQFF
CDR3 DNA: TGCGCCAGCAGCTTGGATAGCGGGGGGACCTACAATGAGCAGTTCTTC

clone size: -
V gene: TRBV7-3
J gene: TRBJ2-1
D gene: TRBD2
CDR3 protein: CASSSTGGGVYNEQFF
CDR3 DNA: TGTGCCAGCAGCTCCACTGGCGGGGGGGTTTACAATGAGCAGTTCTTC

clone size: -
V gene: TRBV3-1/TRBV3-2
J gene: TRBJ2-2
D gene: -
CDR3 protein: CASSQFSSARNTGELFF
CDR3 DNA: TGTGCCAGCAGCCAATTCTCTAGTGCCAGGAACACCGGGGAGCTGTTTTTT

clone size: -
V gene: TRBV6-1
J gene: TRBJ2-7
D gene: TRBD2
CDR3 protein: CASSERGGPGGYEQYF
CDR3 DNA: TGTGCCAGCAGTGAAAGGGGCGGCCCGGGGGGCTACGAGCAGTACTTC

clone size: -
V gene: TRBV18
J gene: TRBJ2-7
D gene: TRBD1
CDR3 protein: CASSRGQGDTYEQYF
CDR3 DNA: TGTGCCAGCTCACGGGGACAGGGGGATACCTACGAGCAGTACTTC

clone size: -
V gene: TRBV3-1/TRBV3-2
J gene: TRBJ1-4
D gene: -
CDR3 protein: CASSLTGQTNEKLFF
CDR3 DNA: TGTGCCAGCAGCCTCACGGGACAAACAAATGAAAAACTGTTTTTT

clone size: -
V gene: TRBV10-3
J gene: TRBJ2-1
D gene: TRBD2
CDR3 protein: CAISDLGLAGNEQFF
CDR3 DNA: TGTGCCATCAGTGACTTGGGACTAGCGGGCAATGAGCAGTTCTTC

clone size: -
V gene: TRBV30
J gene: TRBJ2-7
D gene: -
CDR3 protein: CAWSVGGYEQYF
CDR3 DNA: TGTGCCTGGAGTGTAGGAGGGTACGAGCAGTACTTC

clone size: -
V gene: TRBV27
J gene: TRBJ1-5
D gene: -
CDR3 protein: CASSRGGQPQHF
CDR3 DNA: TGTGCCAGCAGCAGGGGCGGTCAGCCCCAGCATTTT

clone size: -
V gene: TRBV9
J gene: TRBJ2-7
D gene: TRBD1
CDR3 protein: CASSVEDRGSYEQYF
CDR3 DNA: TGTGCCAGCAGCGTAGAAGACAGGGGAAGCTACGAGCAGTACTTC

clone size: -
V gene: TRBV7-2
J gene: TRBJ2-1
D gene: -
CDR3 protein: CASSLGASIGNEQFF
CDR3 DNA: TGTGCCAGCAGCTTAGGGGCTAGCATAGGTAATGAGCAGTTCTTC

clone size: -
V gene: TRBV13
J gene: TRBJ1-1
D gene: -
CDR3 protein: CASSLDRWGTEAFF
CDR3 DNA: TGTGCCAGCAGCTTAGACAGGTGGGGAACTGAAGCTTTCTTT

clone size: -
V gene: TRBV6-5
J gene: TRBJ1-6
D gene: -
CDR3 protein: CASSLQNSPLHF
CDR3 DNA: TGTGCCAGCAGTCTACAGAATTCACCCCTCCACTTT

clone size: -
V gene: TRBV12-5
J gene: TRBJ1-1
D gene: -
CDR3 protein: CASGLVRTRTLNTEAFF
CDR3 DNA: TGTGCTAGTGGTTTGGTACGCACGAGGACTCTGAACACTGAAGCTTTCTTT

clone size: -
V gene: TRBV10-2
J gene: TRBJ2-5
D gene: TRBD2
CDR3 protein: CASSRGVIQETQYF
CDR3 DNA: TGCGCCAGCTCACGGGGGGTAATCCAAGAGACCCAGTACTTC

clone size: -
V gene: TRBV6-5
J gene: TRBJ2-3
D gene: TRBD2
CDR3 protein: CASKLAESTDTQYF
CDR3 DNA: TGTGCCAGCAAACTAGCGGAGAGCACAGATACGCAGTATTTT

clone size: -
V gene: TRBV14
J gene: TRBJ2-1
D gene: TRBD2
CDR3 protein: CASSQELLAGLNEQFF
CDR3 DNA: TGTGCCAGCAGCCAAGAACTCCTAGCGGGTTTGAATGAGCAGTTCTTC